This entry describes one TCR beta chain. Deletions cut 5 bases from V and 5 bases from J, with 18 bases between. This CDR3 is 15 amino acids long. Per germline, CDR1 MNHNS and CDR2 SASEGT. This entry belongs to a study of immune characterization of retroperitoneal liposarcoma. TCRdb used MiXCR to reprocess the PCR reads, holding one entry per CDR3 protein. The sample has thousands of distinct CDR3 sequences, 35% to 55% seen once; the top ten hold around two fifths. The sequenced sample consisted of tumor tissue. The clonotype originates from a male donor with retroperitoneal liposarcoma. The chain joins TRBV6-1 to TRBJ2-5; maybe TRBD2 (6 bases). The CDR3 DNA is TGTGCCAGCAGTTCCCGGGGAGGAGACTGGGAGACCCAGTACTTC. Its protein is CASSSRGGDWETQYF.